Reported below is one T cell receptor (beta chain). Its antigen target is currently unknown. It has no much larger one-base neighbor in the sample; base qualities were not kept. Other DNA sequences in this specimen translate into the identical CDR3. The sample is drawn from a study of shared clonotypes between healthy human individuals (dated by TCRdb to about 2020). In the study overall: The cohort comprised a couple of women and a few men aged 18 to 49 years. Between about 0.8 and 9 billion PBMCs per donor were obtained by leukapheresis. For each donor, CD4 naive and CD4 memory were each run on three plates, CD8 naive on two plates, and CD8 memory on one plate. Blood TCR repertoires of about five healthy adults were deeply sequenced to estimate repertoire size and the extent of clonotype sharing between individuals. To increase sequencing depth and limit assay-specific biases, TCR repertoire library preparation and sequencing were carried out by different laboratories using diverse techniques. Study-wide findings and limitations: The genetic and exposure-history diversity represented was limited by the small number of donors. Naive subsets generally had larger estimated clonotype richness than memory subsets did. Pairwise subsampling led to the expectation that sequencing depth would affect the degree of clonotype sharing among donors. Approximately 5% of naive CD4, more than 3% of naive CD8, 2.3% of memory CD4, and more than 0.35% of memory CD8 clonotypes were shared across a few donors. Compared with non-shared clonotypes, clonotypes shared by all four sorted-subset donors had higher generation probabilities. Sampling was restricted to blood, and TCR repertoires in tissues likely differ from the TCR repertoires found in blood. Even with the large sequencing depth, rarefaction of the sorted-subset datasets indicated that sequencing was incomplete.

The donors were healthy, HIV-negative adults who had no recently reported acute infections or vaccinations. Every donor was a Caucasian adult residing in Nashville, Tennessee, USA. CD4+ T cells were enriched through magnetic negative selection, after which naive cells were positively selected on CD45RA and the remaining negative fraction served as the memory subset. Blood was obtained by leukapheresis, after which PBMCs were separated by Ficoll-Histopaque density gradient centrifugation and cryopreserved in liquid nitrogen vapor phase. Purity and quantity of every magnetically sorted T cell population were checked by analytical flow cytometry. Genomic DNA was isolated from each sorted fraction and quantified by UV absorbance on a Nanodrop 2000c. Using the deep immunoSEQ assay, multiplex PCR amplified TCR CDR3 regions from genomic DNA. Extracted genomic DNA from each cell subset was distributed evenly across all wells of several immunoSEQ 96-well plates, and each plate was treated as a replicate. For sorted subsets, around 200 ng genomic DNA, equal to 25,000 to 35,000 T cell genomes, was loaded into each replicate PCR. Purified libraries were quantified with a Qubit 3.0 fluorometer, sized on a Bioanalyzer 2100, and re-quantified with the KAPA Library Quantification kit. A separate single-read 150-cycle Illumina NextSeq 550 flow cell was used to sequence each immunoSEQ 96-well plate. In the original analysis: Because the immunoSEQ output held only junctional sequences and lacked quality scores, the filtering could not match the filtering applied to full-length reads. Sequences were annotated with PyIR, a Python wrapper for IgBLAST v1.9, using IMGT germline references to assign V/J genes and CDR3. Any read was removed if the V/J assignment was weak (E-value above 1e-6), the CDR3 was missing, or the read contained stop codons, out-of-frame junctions, or ambiguous translated residues. A V3J clonotype was defined by an identical inferred V gene, J gene, and CDR3 amino acid sequence. Percentage overlap between repertoires was calculated by dividing the number of shared unique clonotypes by the size of the smaller repertoire. Three approaches were used to assess repertoire richness: RTK rarefaction, the Chao1 estimator, and Recon v2.1 estimates of unobserved clonotypes. Generation probabilities for all TCRbeta clonotypes obtained by the gDNA method from a handful of donors were computed using OLGA. TCRdb limited this immuneACCESS table to in-frame rearrangements with V and J called. A share of clones is missing; checked studies link under half to unresolved V genes, and the rest is unexplained. V and J calls and clone size are those listed in that table; D and trimming were worked out from the DNA. This sample holds 2 million to 2.5 million clones; 85% to 95% were observed only once. Jointly, the top ten make up approximately 0.41% of the sample.

The source of this sequence is a young man in good health. Some clones in this sample may be carry-over from other donors' samples. The material sequenced was naive CD4+ T cells from PBMCs. Interpreted using the paper, the cell subset or site label stands for: CD45RA+ positively selected.

Here the CDR3 is given as CASSLSLAGVETQYF. The sequenced DNA is TGTGCCAGCAGCTTAAGTCTAGCGGGAGTAGAGACCCAGTACTTC. The sequence joins TRBV7-3 to TRBJ2-5, and TRBD2 matches 10 of the central bases. V has 1 base trimmed and J has 4 bases trimmed; junction bases matching no gene number 3. CDR3 length: 15 amino acids, cysteine to phenylalanine. Solely the CDR3 DNA is kept, with 45 bases framed from the first base. Via the germline V gene, CDR1 is SGHTA and CDR2 FQGTGA.